The 31 T cell receptor beta chains in this list originate from one sample, sequenced in a study of cytomegalovirus exposure and HLA in healthy donors. 13 Jbeta primers and 60 Vbeta primers were used for the PCR. Sequencing used immunoSEQ multiplex PCR; TCRdb keeps in-frame clones, though not all of them. Here the sample spans around 110,000 clones, 70% to 75% being singletons. The specimen was PBMCs. The receptors come from a woman between 18 and 29 years old in good health and CMV-seronegative.

The CDR3 sequence: CASKQGFNQPQHF. Here the CDR3 DNA reads TGTGCCAGCAAACAGGGTTTCAATCAGCCCCAGCATTTT. The genes are TRBV6-5 and TRBJ1-5, with D maybe TRBD1 (6 bases). V was shortened by 7 bases and J by 3 bases, with 10 bases between the two germline ends. CDR3 length: 13 residues. Germline CDR1 is MNHEY and CDR2 is SVGAGI.

The rearrangement uses TRBV5-5 and TRBJ1-6; TRBD1 matches 7 bases. V shed 2 bases, J shed 3 bases, and the junction held 5 bases outside the gene matches. Germline-derived CDR1 and CDR2 are SGHKS and YYEKEE (reference sequence). The CDR3 loop spans 16 amino acids. In DNA, the CDR3 is TGTGCCAGCAGCTTCTGGGGACAGAGCTATAATTCACCCCTCCACTTT. It encodes CASSFWGQSYNSPLHF.

The V call is TRBV11-2, the J call TRBJ2-2, with 7 bases lining up with TRBD2. The CDR3 loop spans 17 amino acids. Per germline, CDR1 SGHAT and CDR2 FQNNGV. Trimming removed 0 bases from V and 3 bases from J; junction bases left unmatched: 7. The CDR3 DNA is TGTGCCAGCAGCTTAGATTATCTCCTAGCGGACACCGGGGAGCTGTTTTTT. It translates to CASSLDYLLADTGELFF.

This clone was picked up a small number of times. The V gene is TRBV4-1, the J gene TRBJ1-4; a weak D match, TRBD1 (6 bases). Trimming left V 1 base short and J 1 base short, with 19 bases between. The germline CDR1 and CDR2 sequences are MGHRA and YSYEKL. The CDR3 consists of 19 residues. The CDR3 loop reads CASSQAPTGISGTNEKLFF. The CDR3 DNA reads as TGCGCCAGCAGCCAAGCCCCGACAGGAATTTCTGGAACTAATGAAAAACTGTTTTTT.

The chain employs TRBV9 and TRBJ1-1; 9 nucleotides agree with TRBD1. CDR3 length: 14 amino acids. V trimming: 3 bases; J trimming: 5 bases; junction bases outside the gene matches: 5. Germline values: CDR1 SGDLS, CDR2 YYNGEE. CDR3 nucleotide sequence: TGTGCCAGCAGCGCGACAGGGGGGGATACTGAAGCTTTCTTT. Amino acid sequence: CASSATGGDTEAFF.

V is TRBV5-5 and J is TRBJ2-3; perhaps TRBD1 as D (5 bases). This CDR3 spans 15 amino acids. CDR1 and CDR2 from the germline V gene are SGHKS and YYEKEE (reference sequence). Trimming took 0 bases from V and 6 from J, leaving 14 bases between them. CDR3: CASSLGQTLLDTQYF. The CDR3 DNA is TGTGCCAGCAGCTTGGGACAGACCCTTTTGGATACGCAGTATTTT. Using reference TRBV5-5 and TRBJ2-3 for the parts outside the CDR3, the full variable domain is DAGVTQSPTHLIKTRGQQVTLRCSPISGHKSVSWYQQVLGQGPQFIFQYYEKEERGRGNFPDRFSARQFPNYSSELNVNALLLGDSALYLCASSLGQTLLDTQYFGPGTRLTVL.

The chain combines TRBV6-1 with TRBJ1-5, with a weak D call TRBD1 (6 bases). V lost 10 bases, J lost 0 bases, and 13 bases lay in between. Germline loops: CDR1 MNHNS, CDR2 SASEGT. This CDR3 region has 14 residues. CDR3 amino acids: CATVRGPSNQPQHF. The CDR3 nucleotides are TGTGCCACCGTCAGGGGACCTAGCAATCAGCCCCAGCATTTT.

This clone was recorded a few times. The chain has TRBV5-5 and TRBJ1-1; D gene unclear. Trimming took 0 bases from V and 5 from J, leaving 11 bases between them. The length of the CDR3 is 14 residues. Germline CDR1 reads SGHKS; CDR2 reads YYEKEE (reference sequence). CDR3 nucleotides: TGTGCCAGCAGCTTGGGAGGTAGGGAGACTGAAGCTTTCTTT. This codes for CASSLGGRETEAFF. The complete variable domain, with remaining parts taken from reference TRBV5-5 and TRBJ1-1, reads DAGVTQSPTHLIKTRGQQVTLRCSPISGHKSVSWYQQVLGQGPQFIFQYYEKEERGRGNFPDRFSARQFPNYSSELNVNALLLGDSALYLCASSLGGRETEAFFGQGTRLTVV.

The chain carries TRBV5-1 and TRBJ1-3, with a possible D match to TRBD1 (5 bases). Per germline, CDR1 SGHRS and CDR2 YFSETQ. The germline V and J ends were trimmed by 1 base and 4 bases, with 15 bases remaining between them. This CDR3 is built from 16 residues. The CDR3 is CASSLSQSQGGNTIYF. The CDR3 DNA reads as TGCGCCAGCAGCTTGTCCCAGTCTCAGGGAGGAAACACCATATATTTT.

The chain has TRBV7-2 and TRBJ1-2; TRBD1 matches at 7 bases. CDR1 is SGHTA, CDR2 FQGNSA, per germline. The length of the CDR3 is 15 residues. J gave up 7 bases and V 2 bases, and 10 bases lay outside the gene matches. The CDR3 DNA reads as TGTGCCAGCAGCTTACAGGCGGGGACAGCCGTTGGCTACACCTTC. Protein: CASSLQAGTAVGYTF.

The chain recombines TRBV5-4 with TRBJ2-2, with TRBD1 matching 11 bases. CDR3 length: 15 residues. Germline CDR1 and CDR2: SGHNT and YYREEE (reference sequence). Trimming cost V 5 bases and J 7 bases; bases outside gene matches: 7. The CDR3 DNA is TGTGCCAGCAGTCCCGGGACAGGGGGTATCGGGGAGCTGTTTTTT. This translates into CASSPGTGGIGELFF.

CDR3 loop: CASSGGLWPQHF. The CDR3 bases are TGTGCCAGTAGTGGGGGACTGTGGCCCCAGCATTTT. The V call is TRBV19, the J call TRBJ1-5; possible D gene TRBD1, 5 bases. There are 12 residues in the CDR3. Germline V CDR1 and CDR2: LNHDA, SQIVND (reference sequence). The V and J ends lost 5 bases and 9 bases respectively, with 11 bases between them.

The V and J genes are TRBV30 and TRBJ2-1; 7 nucleotides match TRBD2. The germline V gene has CDR1 GTSNPN and CDR2 SVGIG (reference sequence). This CDR3 spans 15 amino acids. V shed 4 bases, J shed 7 bases, and the junction held 13 bases outside the gene matches. The CDR3 here is CAWNAQRGLVNEQFF. DNA of the CDR3: TGTGCCTGGAATGCGCAGCGGGGTTTGGTTAATGAGCAGTTCTTC.

This clone was seen a handful of times. The CDR3 region is CASSITSANQPQHF. The CDR3 coding sequence is TGTGCCAGTAGTATTACCAGCGCCAATCAGCCCCAGCATTTT. The rearrangement links TRBV19 to TRBJ1-5; D is undetermined. Per germline, CDR1 LNHDA and CDR2 SQIVND (reference sequence). V lost 3 bases to trimming and J lost 3 bases, with 9 bases between them. CDR3 length equals 14 residues.

The rearrangement joins TRBV18 to TRBJ2-5; no definite D call. V was cut by 5 bases and J by 2 bases, with 15 bases left in between. This CDR3 comprises 15 residues. Per the germline V gene, CDR1 is KGHSH and CDR2 is LQKENI. CDR3 amino acids: CASSTQRKQQETQYF. The DNA of the CDR3 is TGTGCCAGCTCAACTCAGCGAAAACAACAAGAGACCCAGTACTTC.

The genes are TRBV5-6 and TRBJ2-7; TRBD2 aligns across 8 bases. CDR1 SGHDT and CDR2 YYEEEE come from the germline V gene. The CDR3 covers 15 residues. Unmatched junction bases numbered 12, after V lost 4 bases and J lost 6 bases. CDR3 sequence reads: CASSRPTSRGGEQYF. The CDR3, as DNA: TGTGCCAGCAGCCGACCGACATCCCGGGGGGGCGAGCAGTACTTC.

The chain carries TRBV2 and TRBJ1-4; no definite D call. V was cut by 8 bases and J by 5 bases, with 12 bases left in between. From germline, CDR1 is SNHLY and CDR2 FYNNEI. This CDR3 comprises 13 residues. CDR3 loop: CASLGQENEKLFF. The CDR3 DNA sequence: TGTGCCAGCCTTGGTCAGGAAAATGAAAAACTGTTTTTT. Drawing the rest from reference TRBV2 and TRBJ1-4, the complete variable domain is EPEVTQTPSHQVTQMGQEVILRCVPISNHLYFYWYRQILGQKVEFLVSFYNNEISEKSEIFDDQFSVERPDGSNFTLKIRSTKLEDSAMYFCASLGQENEKLFFGSGTQLSVL.

A few counts support this clone. The rearrangement links TRBV28 to TRBJ1-1, with 9 bases matching TRBD1. V dropped 8 bases and J dropped 0; count of bases not matched to a gene: 4. Germline V gives CDR1 MDHEN, CDR2 SYDVKM. This CDR3 comprises 14 residues. CDR3 nucleotide sequence: TGTGCCAGCTCGACAGGGGGTCTGAACACTGAAGCTTTCTTT. Amino acids: CASSTGGLNTEAFF.

The V and J genes are TRBV7-2 and TRBJ1-4; no firm D call. V lost 1 base and J 8 bases, leaving 14 bases between the germline ends. Germline loops: CDR1 SGHTA, CDR2 FQGNSA. The length of the CDR3 is 15 residues. The CDR3 DNA sequence: TGTGCCAGCAGCTTAGAGCTCGGGTCGGGAGAAAAACTGTTTTTT. Translating it yields CASSLELGSGEKLFF.

The V and J genes are TRBV5-1 and TRBJ1-1; D gene uncertain. The V gene lost 4 bases and the J gene lost 0 bases, with 13 bases spanning the gap. Germline CDR1 and CDR2: SGHRS and YFSETQ. The CDR3 covers 15 residues. CDR3 in amino acids: CASSSPAGMNTEAFF. CDR3 coding DNA: TGCGCCAGCAGCAGCCCGGCGGGCATGAACACTGAAGCTTTCTTT.

This sequence joins TRBV2 and TRBJ2-3; D is unclear. Trimming cost V 2 bases and J 2 bases, with 17 bases left between them. This CDR3 has 17 residues. Looked up from germline, CDR1 is SNHLY and CDR2 is FYNNEI. The DNA of the CDR3 is TGTGCCAGCAGTGAATATAGGCGGCTAGGTAACACAGATACGCAGTATTTT. This gives the protein CASSEYRRLGNTDTQYF.

This chain joins TRBV6-1 and TRBJ2-1, with 8 bases fitting TRBD2. The CDR3 is 14 amino acids. V was clipped by 3 bases and J by 6 bases; unmatched bases: 4. The germline V gene encodes CDR1 MNHNS and CDR2 SASEGT. CDR3 in DNA: TGTGCCAGCAGTGAGACTAGCGCCCTCAATGAGCAGTTCTTC. Its protein product is CASSETSALNEQFF.

The chain joins TRBV7-9 to TRBJ2-7, with a possible D match to TRBD1 (6 bases). Trimming took 5 bases from V and 2 from J, leaving 19 bases between them. CDR1 and CDR2 (germline): SEHNR, FQNEAQ (reference sequence). This CDR3 region has 16 residues. The CDR3: CASSTFRDTLAYEQYF. The CDR3 DNA reads as TGTGCCAGCAGCACCTTCCGGGACACCTTGGCCTACGAGCAGTACTTC.

This CDR3 is CATLDPAMNTEAFF. The CDR3 DNA sequence: TGTGCCACCCTAGACCCAGCCATGAACACTGAAGCTTTCTTT. The chain is built from TRBV28 and TRBJ1-1; no definite D call. The germline gives CDR1 MDHEN, CDR2 SYDVKM. This CDR3 comprises 14 residues. The V and J ends lost 10 bases and 0 bases respectively, with 15 bases between them.

V and J are TRBV6-1 and TRBJ1-3, with 8 bases matching TRBD1. CDR3 size: 14 residues. Germline V CDR1 and CDR2: MNHNS, SASEGT. The ends lost 6 bases at V and 1 base at J; junction bases unmatched: 2. Written as DNA, the CDR3 is TGTGCCAGCAGAGGGGACAGGTCTGGAAACACCATATATTTT. Its protein product is CASRGDRSGNTIYF.

The table lists this clone with a few counts. The chain recombines TRBV5-1 with TRBJ2-3; 12 bases are shared with TRBD2. This CDR3 contains 17 residues. Looked up from germline, CDR1 is SGHRS and CDR2 is YFSETQ. J was trimmed by 5 bases and V by 2 bases; bases with no gene match: 9. CDR3 nucleotides: TGCGCCAGCAGCTTACCCCAGACTAGCGGGGGCGGAGATACGCAGTATTTT. Amino acid sequence: CASSLPQTSGGGDTQYF.

This clone has a single count. This chain joins TRBV5-4 and TRBJ2-1; TRBD1 aligns across 7 bases. Germline CDR1 reads SGHNT; CDR2 reads YYREEE (reference sequence). Trimming at V came to 7 bases and at J to 5 bases, leaving 9 bases not matched to a gene. The CDR3 has 14 residues. The DNA for the CDR3 is TGTGCCAGCCTACTACGGGACAGAGACAATGAGCAGTTCTTC. Translating it yields CASLLRDRDNEQFF.

The chain is built from TRBV28 and TRBJ1-6; 10 bases map to TRBD1. Germline V gene lookup returns CDR1 MDHEN and CDR2 SYDVKM. The V gene end was trimmed by 6 bases and the J gene end by 7 bases; junction bases not matched to a gene: 9. The CDR3 is 16 residues long. CDR3 coding DNA: TGTGCCAGCAGGGCGGAGGGACAGGGGATGAATTCACCCCTCCACTTT. Its protein product is CASRAEGQGMNSPLHF. The complete variable domain, with remaining parts taken from reference TRBV28 and TRBJ1-6, reads DVKVTQSSRYLVKRTGEKVFLECVQDMDHENMFWYRQDPGLGLRLIYFSYDVKMKEKGDIPEGYSVSREKKERFSLILESASTNQTSMYLCASRAEGQGMNSPLHFGNGTRLTVT.

The V call is TRBV7-9, the J call TRBJ2-5; TRBD2 is a possible D gene (5 bases). V was trimmed by 2 bases and J by 7 bases, leaving 20 bases between them. The CDR3 is 16 amino acids. Per germline, CDR1 SEHNR and CDR2 FQNEAQ (reference sequence). The CDR3 nucleotides are TGTGCCAGCAGCTTACCTTCTGGAAGCGTCGAGGGGACCCAGTACTTC. This translates into CASSLPSGSVEGTQYF.

This clone has only a few counts. V usage is TRBV7-9 and J usage is TRBJ1-1; 11 bases are a match to TRBD1. Germline V gene lookup returns CDR1 SEHNR and CDR2 FQNEAQ (reference sequence). Unmatched junction bases numbered 0, after V lost 11 bases and J lost 4 bases. The length of the CDR3 is 11 residues. The CDR3 coding sequence is TGTGCCGGGACAGGGGGCACTGAAGCTTTCTTT. It codes for CAGTGGTEAFF.

CDR3 residues: CASRDSGESTGELFF. The CDR3, as DNA: TGTGCCAGCAGGGATAGCGGGGAGAGCACCGGGGAGCTGTTTTTT. The J gene is TRBJ2-2, the V gene TRBV25-1, with TRBD2 matching over 8 bases. The ends lost 6 bases at V and 4 bases at J; junction bases unmatched: 7. The CDR3 length is 15 residues. Germline V CDR1 and CDR2: MGHDK, SYGVNS.